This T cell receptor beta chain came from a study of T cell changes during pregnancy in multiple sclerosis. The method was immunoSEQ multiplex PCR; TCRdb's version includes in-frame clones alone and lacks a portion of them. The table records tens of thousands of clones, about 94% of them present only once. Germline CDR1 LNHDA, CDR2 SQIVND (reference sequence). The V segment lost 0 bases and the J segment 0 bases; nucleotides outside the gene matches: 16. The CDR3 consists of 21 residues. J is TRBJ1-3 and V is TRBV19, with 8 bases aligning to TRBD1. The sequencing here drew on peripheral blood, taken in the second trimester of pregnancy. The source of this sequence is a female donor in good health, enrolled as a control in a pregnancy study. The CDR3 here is CASSIDMVGQGSAYSGNTIYF. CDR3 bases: TGTGCCAGTAGTATAGATATGGTTGGACAGGGTTCTGCCTACTCTGGAAACACCATATATTTT.